This T cell receptor (beta chain) was retrieved from a study of shared clonotypes between healthy human individuals (dated by TCRdb to 2018 to 2020). Looking at the study overall: Three men and a couple of women, aged 18 to 49 years, made up the cohort. The study deeply sequenced blood TCR repertoires of 5 or 6 healthy adults to estimate repertoire size and the extent of clonotype sharing between individuals. Libraries were prepared and TCR repertoires were sequenced by different laboratories using diverse techniques, in order to increase sequencing depth and limit assay-specific biases. Per donor, leukapheresis produced somewhere between about 0.94 and 8.9 billion PBMCs. Per donor, three plates each were used for CD4 naive and CD4 memory, two for CD8 naive, and one for CD8 memory.

TCR CDR3 regions were amplified from genomic DNA by multiplex PCR using the deep immunoSEQ assay. Genomic DNA extracted from each cell subset was distributed evenly over all wells of several immunoSEQ 96-well plates, and each plate served as one replicate. Each replicate PCR for sorted subsets received approximately 220 ng genomic DNA, equal to 28,000 or so T cell genomes. Purified libraries were quantified with a Qubit 3.0 fluorometer, sized on a Bioanalyzer 2100, and re-quantified with the KAPA Library Quantification kit. Every immunoSEQ 96-well plate was sequenced on a dedicated single-read 150-cycle Illumina NextSeq 550 flow cell. Per the original workflow: Because the immunoSEQ output held only junctional sequences and lacked quality scores, the filtering could not match the filtering applied to full-length reads. Sequences were annotated with PyIR, a Python wrapper for IgBLAST v1.9, and V/J genes and CDR3 were assigned using IMGT germline references. Any read was removed if the V/J assignment was weak (E-value above 1e-6), the CDR3 was missing, or the read contained stop codons, out-of-frame junctions, or ambiguous translated residues. V3J clonotypes were defined as sequences sharing the same inferred V gene, J gene, and CDR3 amino acid sequence. To compute the percentage overlap between repertoires, the number of shared unique clonotypes was divided by the size of the smaller repertoire. Three approaches were used to assess repertoire richness: RTK rarefaction, the Chao1 estimator, and Recon v2.1 estimates of unobserved clonotypes. Generation probabilities for all TCRbeta clonotypes obtained by the gDNA method from a handful of donors were computed using OLGA. In its TCRdb copy, this immuneACCESS table keeps in-frame sequences only and misses some clones. Where compared with another copy, unresolved V genes explain less than half of these, and the others have no known cause. The D gene and trimming were derived from the DNA, and the V and J assignments and clone size from that table. The sample profile shows around 1.4 million clones; around 98.5% of them were found once. Around 0.38% of the sample is taken by the ten largest.

This clone came up once. This clone's antigen is unknown. No base quality information exists; no much larger clone differs at one position. General study outcomes and caveats: Sampling was limited to blood, and TCR repertoires in tissue likely differ from TCR repertoires in blood. Larger estimated clonotype richness was generally found for naive subsets than for memory subsets. When a few donors were compared, the shared fraction of clonotypes was around 5% for naive CD4, roughly 3.4% for naive CD8, 2% to 2.5% for memory CD4, and 0.35% to 0.4% for memory CD8. Even with the large sequencing depth, rarefaction of the sorted-subset datasets indicated that sequencing was incomplete. The small number of donors limited the genetic and exposure-history diversity represented. Pairwise subsampling indicated that sequencing depth was expected to affect the degree of clonotype sharing among donors. Clonotypes shared by all four sorted-subset donors showed higher generation probabilities than non-shared clonotypes.

Healthy HIV-negative adults with no recently reported acute infections or vaccinations were included as donors. All donors were Caucasian adults living in Nashville, Tennessee, USA. CD4+ T cells were enriched by magnetic negative selection; naive cells were then positively selected on CD45RA, and the negative fraction formed the memory subset. Blood was obtained by leukapheresis, after which PBMCs were separated by Ficoll-Histopaque density gradient centrifugation and cryopreserved in liquid nitrogen vapor phase. Analytical flow cytometry was used to check the purity and quantity of every magnetically sorted T cell population. Genomic DNA was isolated from each sorted fraction and quantified by UV absorbance on a Nanodrop 2000c. The CDR3 numbers 13 residues from cysteine through phenylalanine. Of the read, only the CDR3 DNA is kept; its 39 bases are in frame from base 1. Per the germline V gene, SGHRS is the CDR1 and YFSETQ is the CDR2. V sheds 0 bases and J sheds 6 bases, leaving 10 bases between their ends.

The receptor's source is a man aged 25 to 40 in good health. The source material was naive CD4+ T cells sorted from blood. The cell subset or site label for this specimen denotes: CD45RA+ positively selected. The chain is encoded by TRBV5-1 joined to TRBJ2-7, with an unclear D gene assignment. The bases are TGCGCCAGCAGCTTGGGCTTTCCCGGCGAGCAGTACTTC. This gives the protein CASSLGFPGEQYF.